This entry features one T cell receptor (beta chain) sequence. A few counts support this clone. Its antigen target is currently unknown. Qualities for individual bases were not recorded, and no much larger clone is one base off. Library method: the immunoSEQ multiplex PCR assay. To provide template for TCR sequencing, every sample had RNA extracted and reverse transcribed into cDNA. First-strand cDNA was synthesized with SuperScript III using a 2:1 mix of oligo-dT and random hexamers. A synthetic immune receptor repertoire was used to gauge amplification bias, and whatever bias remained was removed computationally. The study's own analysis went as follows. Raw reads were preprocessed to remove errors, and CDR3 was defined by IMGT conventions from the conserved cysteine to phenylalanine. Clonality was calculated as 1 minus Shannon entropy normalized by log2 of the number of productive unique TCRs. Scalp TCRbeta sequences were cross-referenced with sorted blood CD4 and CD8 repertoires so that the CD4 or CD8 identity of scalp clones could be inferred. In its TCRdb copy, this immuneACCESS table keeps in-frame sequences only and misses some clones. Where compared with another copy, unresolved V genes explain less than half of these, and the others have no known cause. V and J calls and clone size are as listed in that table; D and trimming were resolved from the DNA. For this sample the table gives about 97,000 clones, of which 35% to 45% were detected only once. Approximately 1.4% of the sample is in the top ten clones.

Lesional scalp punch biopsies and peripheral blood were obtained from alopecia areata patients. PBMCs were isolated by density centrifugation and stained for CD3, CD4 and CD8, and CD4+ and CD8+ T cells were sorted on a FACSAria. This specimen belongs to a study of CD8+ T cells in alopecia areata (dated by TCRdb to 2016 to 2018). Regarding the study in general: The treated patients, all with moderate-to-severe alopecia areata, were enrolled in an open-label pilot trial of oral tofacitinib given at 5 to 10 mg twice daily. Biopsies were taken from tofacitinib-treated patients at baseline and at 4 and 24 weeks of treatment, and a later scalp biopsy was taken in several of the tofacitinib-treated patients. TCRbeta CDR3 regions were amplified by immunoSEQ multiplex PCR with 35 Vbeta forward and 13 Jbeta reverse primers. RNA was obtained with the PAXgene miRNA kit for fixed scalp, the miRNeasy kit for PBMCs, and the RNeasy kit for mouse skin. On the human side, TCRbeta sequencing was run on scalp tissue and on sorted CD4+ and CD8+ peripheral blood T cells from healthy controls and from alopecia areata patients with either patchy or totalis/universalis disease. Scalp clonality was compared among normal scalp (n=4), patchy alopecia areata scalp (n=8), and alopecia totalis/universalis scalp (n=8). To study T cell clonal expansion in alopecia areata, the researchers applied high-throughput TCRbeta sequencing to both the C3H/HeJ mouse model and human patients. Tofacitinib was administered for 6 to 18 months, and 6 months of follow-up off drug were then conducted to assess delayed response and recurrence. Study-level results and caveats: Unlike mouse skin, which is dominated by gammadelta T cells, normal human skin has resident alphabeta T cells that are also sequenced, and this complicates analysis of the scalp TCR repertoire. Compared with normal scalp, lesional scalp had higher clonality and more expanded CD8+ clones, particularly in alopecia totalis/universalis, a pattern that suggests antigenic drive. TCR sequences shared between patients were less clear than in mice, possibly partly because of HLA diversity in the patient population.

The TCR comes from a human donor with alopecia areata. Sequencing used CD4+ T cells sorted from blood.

The nucleotides read TGTGCCAGCAGCTTTCCTAGCGGGGGAAAGACGAATGAGCAGTTCTTC. This is translated as CASSFPSGGKTNEQFF. The sequence links TRBV7-9 to TRBJ2-1, with 10 bases in between that match TRBD2. The CDR3, cysteine through phenylalanine, is 16 amino acids long. Here the CDR3 DNA is all that survives: 48 bases in frame from base 1. Via the germline V gene (reference sequence), CDR1 is SEHNR and CDR2 FQNEAQ. Unmatched junction bases come to 9, with V trimmed by 3 bases and J by 7 bases.